The T cell receptor (beta chain) described here comes from a study of T cell clones after liver transplantation. Study overall: Post-transplant blood was tracked for graft-donor-reactive T cell clones identified in a pre-transplant mixed lymphocyte reaction.

The assay was immunoSEQ multiplex PCR, and TCRdb's table has in-frame clones only and misses some. The table has some 80,000 clones, roughly 85% seen once. On this clone: Its specificity is unknown.

The CDR3 has 14 amino acids. Study results and limitations: Graft donor-reactive T cells possibly entered the graft instead of undergoing deletion.

The sample in question was CD4+ T cells from blood, obtained roughly 3.5 years after liver transplant. The TCR comes from a human patient who received a liver transplant. A subset of T cells may come from the graft donor. The rearrangement links TRBV21-1 to TRBJ1-1; the table's D call, TRBD1, has no DNA check behind it. TRBV21-1 is reported as a pseudogene. This chain's CDR3 is CASSKEPENTEAFF. CDR3 sequence (DNA): TGTGCCAGCAGCAAAGAACCAGAGAACACTGAAGCTTTCTTT.